Below, 4 T cell receptor beta chains from the same sample are listed, as sequenced in a study of blood T cells in healthy people across ages. The second PCR ran roughly 6 to 11 cycles with a sample-barcoded 5' primer and J-beta primers. Via MiXCR, TCRdb re-called the 5' RACE reads, giving one row per CDR3 protein. Among 550,000 to 750,000 distinct CDR3 sequences, around 21% were seen once, and the ten largest hold 3.6%. The sequenced material came from blood. These receptors all stem from a man aged 70-80 years in good health.

This clonotype was recorded many times. This rearrangement joins TRBV20-1 to TRBJ2-3, with D perhaps TRBD2 (5 bases). CDR1 and CDR2 (germline): DFQATT, SNEGSKA (reference sequence). The CDR3 is made up of 17 amino acids. The ends were cut back, 3 bases at V and 4 bases at J, with 23 bases in the middle. CDR3 sequence: CSARESVARKLPDTQYF. CDR3 bases: TGCAGTGCTAGGGAATCAGTAGCGCGAAAACTCCCAGATACGCAGTATTTT.

This sequence joins TRBV5-1 and TRBJ1-1, with 7 bases aligning to TRBD1. The CDR3 length is 15 residues. The V segment lost 4 bases and the J segment 0 bases; nucleotides outside the gene matches: 6. CDR1 is SGHRS, CDR2 YFSETQ, per germline. The CDR3: CASSIRQGLNTEAFF. The DNA for the CDR3 is TGCGCCAGCAGCATCAGACAGGGATTGAACACTGAAGCTTTCTTT.

This clonotype appeared a few times. V and J are TRBV18 and TRBJ2-1, with D hard to call. The CDR3 contains 13 residues. V lost 6 bases, J lost 7 bases, and 13 bases lay in between. From germline, CDR1 is KGHSH and CDR2 LQKENI. CDR3 nucleotides: TGTGCCAGCTCTTCAGACGGTGGTAATGAGCAGTTCTTC. This codes for CASSSDGGNEQFF.

In its sample, this clonotype was seen a few times. The chain uses TRBV20-1 and TRBJ1-2; 8 bases are a match to TRBD1. Per germline, CDR1 DFQATT and CDR2 SNEGSKA (reference sequence). This CDR3 region has 14 residues. The V and J ends lost 5 bases and 2 bases, in that order; junction bases with no gene match: 7. The CDR3 nucleotides are TGCAGTGCTCGAGGGGACAGGCCAAACTATGGCTACACCTTC. Protein product: CSARGDRPNYGYTF.